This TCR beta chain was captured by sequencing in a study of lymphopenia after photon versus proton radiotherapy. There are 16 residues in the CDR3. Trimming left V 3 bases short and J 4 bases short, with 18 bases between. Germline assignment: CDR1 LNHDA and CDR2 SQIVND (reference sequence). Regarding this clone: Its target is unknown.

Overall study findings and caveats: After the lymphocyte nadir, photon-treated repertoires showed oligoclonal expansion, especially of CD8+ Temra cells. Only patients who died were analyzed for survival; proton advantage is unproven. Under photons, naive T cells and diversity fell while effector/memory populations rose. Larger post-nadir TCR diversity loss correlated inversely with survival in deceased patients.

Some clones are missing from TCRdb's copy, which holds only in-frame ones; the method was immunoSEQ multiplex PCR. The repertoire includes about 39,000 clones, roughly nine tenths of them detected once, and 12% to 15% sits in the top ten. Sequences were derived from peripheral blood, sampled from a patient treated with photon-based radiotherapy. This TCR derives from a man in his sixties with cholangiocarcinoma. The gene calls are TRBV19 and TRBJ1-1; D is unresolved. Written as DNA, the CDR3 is TGTGCCAGTAGTATTACTCTCTCGTCGCAGCTCACTGAAGCTTTCTTT. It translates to CASSITLSSQLTEAFF.